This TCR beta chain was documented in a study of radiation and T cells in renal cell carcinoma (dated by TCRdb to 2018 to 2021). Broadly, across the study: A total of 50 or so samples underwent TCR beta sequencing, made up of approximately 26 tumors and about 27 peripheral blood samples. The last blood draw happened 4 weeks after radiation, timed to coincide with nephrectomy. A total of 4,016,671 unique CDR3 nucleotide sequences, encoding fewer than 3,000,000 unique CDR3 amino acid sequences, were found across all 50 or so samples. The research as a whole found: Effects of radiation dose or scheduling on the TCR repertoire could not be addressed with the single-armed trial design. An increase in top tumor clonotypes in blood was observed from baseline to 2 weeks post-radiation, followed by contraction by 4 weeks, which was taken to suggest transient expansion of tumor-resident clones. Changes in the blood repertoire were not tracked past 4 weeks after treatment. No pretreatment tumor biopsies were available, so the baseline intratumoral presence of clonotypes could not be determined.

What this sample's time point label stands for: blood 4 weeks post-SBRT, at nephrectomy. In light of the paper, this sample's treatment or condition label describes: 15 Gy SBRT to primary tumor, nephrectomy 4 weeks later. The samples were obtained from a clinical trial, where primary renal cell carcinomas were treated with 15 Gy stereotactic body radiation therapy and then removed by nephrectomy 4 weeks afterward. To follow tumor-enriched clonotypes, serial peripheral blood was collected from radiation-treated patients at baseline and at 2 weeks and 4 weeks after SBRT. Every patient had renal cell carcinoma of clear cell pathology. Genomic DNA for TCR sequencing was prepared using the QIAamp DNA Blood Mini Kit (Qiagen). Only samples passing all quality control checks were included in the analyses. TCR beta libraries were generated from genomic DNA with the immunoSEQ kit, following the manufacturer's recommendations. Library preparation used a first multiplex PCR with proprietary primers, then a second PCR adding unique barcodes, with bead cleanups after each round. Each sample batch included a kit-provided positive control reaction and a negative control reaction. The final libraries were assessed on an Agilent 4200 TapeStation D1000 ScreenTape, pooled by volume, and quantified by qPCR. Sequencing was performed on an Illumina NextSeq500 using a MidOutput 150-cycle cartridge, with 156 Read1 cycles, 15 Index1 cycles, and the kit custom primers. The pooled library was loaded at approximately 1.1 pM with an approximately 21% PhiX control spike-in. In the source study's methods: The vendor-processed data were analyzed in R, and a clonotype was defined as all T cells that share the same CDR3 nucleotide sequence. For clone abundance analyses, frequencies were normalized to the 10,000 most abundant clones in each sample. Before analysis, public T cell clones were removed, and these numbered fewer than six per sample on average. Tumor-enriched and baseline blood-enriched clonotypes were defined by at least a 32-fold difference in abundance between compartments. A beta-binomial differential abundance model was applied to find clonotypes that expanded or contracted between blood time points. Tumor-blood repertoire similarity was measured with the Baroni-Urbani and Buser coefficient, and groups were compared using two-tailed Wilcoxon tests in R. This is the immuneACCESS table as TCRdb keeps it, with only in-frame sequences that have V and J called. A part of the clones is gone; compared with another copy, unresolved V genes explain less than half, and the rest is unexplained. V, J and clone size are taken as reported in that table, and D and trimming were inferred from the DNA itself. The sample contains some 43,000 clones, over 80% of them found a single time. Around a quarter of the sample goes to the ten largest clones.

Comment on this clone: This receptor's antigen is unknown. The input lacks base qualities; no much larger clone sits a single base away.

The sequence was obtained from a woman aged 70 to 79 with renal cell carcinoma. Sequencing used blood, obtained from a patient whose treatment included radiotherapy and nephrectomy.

This receptor has the CDR3 CATARVNTEAFF. Here is the DNA: TGTGCCACCGCCAGGGTCAACACTGAAGCTTTCTTT. The chain links TRBV11-1 with TRBJ1-1, with a weak D call of TRBD1 (5 bases match). Its CDR3 holds 12 amino acids, cysteine through phenylalanine. The kept DNA is CDR3 alone, 36 bases in frame from the first base. A distance of 11 bases separates the germline ends of V and J, which lose 10 bases and 2 bases respectively. Taken from the germline V gene (reference sequence), the CDR1 and CDR2 loops are SGHAT and FQDESV.